This TCR beta chain stems from a study of T cells in Graves' hyperthyroidism and ophthalmopathy. Turning to the study itself: Peripheral blood was collected at initial diagnosis, before any treatment. Overall study findings and caveats: Ophthalmopathy got predicted by the model a median about 6.7 months before its onset. The majority of expanded thyroid clonotypes above 0.001 also appeared in blood.

Template material for amplifying TCR beta CDR3 regions consisted of RNA transcripts. The TCR CDR3 first-round RT-PCR relied on the HTBI primer set. TCRdb used MiXCR to reprocess the multiplex PCR reads, holding one entry per CDR3 protein. Of over 150,000 distinct CDR3 sequences listed, 17% were seen once; the top ten hold roughly 50%. At least ten counts were recorded for this clonotype. Its target is not known. Exclusion criteria comprised uncontrolled infection, other autoimmune disease, pregnancy or lactation. The TCR originated in a woman in her forties or fifties with Graves' hyperthyroidism. The material sequenced was blood.

CDR3 sequence reads: CASSSLLAGGADTQYF. DNA for the CDR3: TGTGCCAGCAGCTCCCTTCTAGCGGGAGGTGCAGATACGCAGTATTTT. This chain connects TRBV6-1 to TRBJ2-3; 11 bases fit TRBD2. In germline, CDR1 is MNHNS, CDR2 SASEGT. The CDR3 has 16 amino acids. The ends lost 6 bases at V and 4 bases at J; junction bases unmatched: 9.